This T cell receptor (beta chain) was profiled in a study of cytomegalovirus exposure and HLA in healthy donors. Study findings and constraints: V- and J-gene trimming in TCR beta was tied to a missense DCLRE1C variant by an analysis performed later. Most TCR sequences were uncommon, yet certain public TCRs appeared in many donors.

Details on this clone: Its antigen is undetermined.

It was with 60 Vbeta and 13 Jbeta primers that the PCR ran. Produced via immunoSEQ multiplex PCR; TCRdb's table is partial and in-frame only. Of more than 95,000 clones listed, approximately 73% are singletons. The CDR3 runs to 16 residues. Trimming shortened V by 2 bases and J by 1 base, and 13 bases separated the two germline ends. Germline CDR1 reads MGHRA; CDR2 reads YSYEKL. The clonotype originates from a young woman in good health and CMV-seropositive. V and J are TRBV4-1 and TRBJ2-3; perhaps TRBD1 as D (5 bases). Sample: PBMCs. The CDR3 sequence is CASSQLRGSRTDTQYF. Here the CDR3 DNA reads TGCGCCAGCAGCCAACTTAGGGGATCCCGCACAGATACGCAGTATTTT.